Described below is a single T cell receptor (beta chain) sequence and its context. The antigen is unknown. Naive CD8 cells were CD45RO-negative, positively selected for CCR7, excluding terminally differentiated effector memory CD45RA+ cells. The data stem from a study of shared clonotypes between healthy human individuals. Germline-derived CDR1 and CDR2 are MRHNA and SNTAGT. Between the trimmed V and J ends, which lost 3 bases and 2 bases, there was a span of 9 bases. This CDR3 is 14 amino acids long. Study-wide points: Across a handful of donors, naive CD4 shared around 5.3%, naive CD8 under 4%, memory CD4 roughly 2.5%, memory CD8 under 0.5%. Shared clonotypes across all four donors exceeded non-shared ones in generation probability.

Generated by immunoSEQ multiplex PCR, the TCRdb table keeps only in-frame clones and is missing some. The sample shows 750,000 to 1,000,000 clones, about 91% of them seen only once. The receptor's source is a man aged 25 to 45 in good health. Sequenced sample: naive CD8+ T cells sorted from blood. The chain recombines TRBV6-4 with TRBJ2-3; a weak D match, TRBD2 (5 bases). The CDR3 reads CASSEADFTDTQYF. The CDR3 nucleotides read TGTGCCAGCAGTGAAGCGGATTTCACAGATACGCAGTATTTT.